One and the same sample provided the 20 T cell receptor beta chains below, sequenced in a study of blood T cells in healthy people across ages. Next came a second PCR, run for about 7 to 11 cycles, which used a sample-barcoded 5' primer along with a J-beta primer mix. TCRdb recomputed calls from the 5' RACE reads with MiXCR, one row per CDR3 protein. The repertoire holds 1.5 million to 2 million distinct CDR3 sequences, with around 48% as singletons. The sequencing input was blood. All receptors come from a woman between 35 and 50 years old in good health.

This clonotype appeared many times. The DNA for the CDR3 is TGTGCCAGCAGTCCAAGGGACAGGGATTACGAGCAGTACTTC. It encodes CASSPRDRDYEQYF. The chain combines TRBV28 with TRBJ2-7, with 9 bases fitting TRBD1. Germline values: CDR1 MDHEN, CDR2 SYDVKM. Trimming at V came to 5 bases and at J to 4 bases, leaving 6 bases not matched to a gene. CDR3 length: 14 residues.

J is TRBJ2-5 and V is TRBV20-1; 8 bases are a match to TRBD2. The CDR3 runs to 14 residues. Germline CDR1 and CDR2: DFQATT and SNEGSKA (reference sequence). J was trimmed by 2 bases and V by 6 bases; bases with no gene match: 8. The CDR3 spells CSAGTSPAQETQYF. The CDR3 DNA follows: TGCAGTGCGGGGACTAGTCCGGCGCAAGAGACCCAGTACTTC.

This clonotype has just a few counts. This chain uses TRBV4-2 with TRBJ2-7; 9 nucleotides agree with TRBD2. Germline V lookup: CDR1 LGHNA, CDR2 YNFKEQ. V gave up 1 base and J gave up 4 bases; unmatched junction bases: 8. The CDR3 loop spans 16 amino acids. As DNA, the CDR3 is TGTGCCAGCAGCCAAGCAGCGGGGGGATTGGATTACGAGCAGTACTTC. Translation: CASSQAAGGLDYEQYF.

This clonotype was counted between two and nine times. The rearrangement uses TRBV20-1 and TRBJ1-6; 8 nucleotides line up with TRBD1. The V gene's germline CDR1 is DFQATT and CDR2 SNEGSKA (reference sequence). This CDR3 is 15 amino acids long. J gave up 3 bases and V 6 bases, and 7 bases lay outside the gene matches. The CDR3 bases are TGCAGTGCCCCTGCAGGGGGCAACTATAATTCACCCCTCCACTTT. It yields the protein CSAPAGGNYNSPLHF.

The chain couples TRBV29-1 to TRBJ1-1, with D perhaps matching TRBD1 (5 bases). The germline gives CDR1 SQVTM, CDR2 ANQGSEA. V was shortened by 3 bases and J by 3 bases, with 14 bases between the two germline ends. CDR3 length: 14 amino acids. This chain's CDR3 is CSVEGQRKDTEAFF. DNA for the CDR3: TGCAGCGTTGAGGGGCAGCGCAAGGACACTGAAGCTTTCTTT.

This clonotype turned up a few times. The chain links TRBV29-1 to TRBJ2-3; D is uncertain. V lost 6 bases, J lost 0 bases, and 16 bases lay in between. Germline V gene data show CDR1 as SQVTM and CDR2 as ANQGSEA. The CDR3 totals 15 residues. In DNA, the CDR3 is TGCAGCGTCGACTCCGCTCTTGCTAGCACAGATACGCAGTATTTT. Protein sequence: CSVDSALASTDTQYF.

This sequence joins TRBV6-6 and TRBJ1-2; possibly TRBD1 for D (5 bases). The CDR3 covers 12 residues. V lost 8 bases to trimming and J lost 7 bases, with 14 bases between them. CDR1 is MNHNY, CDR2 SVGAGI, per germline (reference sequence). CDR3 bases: TGTGCCAGCGACCAGGGTCGGAGTGGCTACACCTTC. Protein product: CASDQGRSGYTF.

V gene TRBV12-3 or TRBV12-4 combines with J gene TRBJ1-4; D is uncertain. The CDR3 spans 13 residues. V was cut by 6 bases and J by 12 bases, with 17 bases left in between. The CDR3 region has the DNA TGTGCCAGCAGCCCGAGGTCTCAGTCGGAACTGTTTTTT. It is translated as CASSPRSQSELFF.

CDR3 loop: CASSSQGAIDEQFF. The CDR3 DNA reads TGTGCCAGCAGTTCACAGGGGGCGATCGATGAGCAGTTCTTC. V gene TRBV7-6 combines with J gene TRBJ2-1, with 9 nucleotides matching TRBD1. There are 14 residues in the CDR3. Germline CDR1 SGHVS, CDR2 FNYEAQ. J was trimmed by 8 bases and V by 6 bases; bases with no gene match: 8.

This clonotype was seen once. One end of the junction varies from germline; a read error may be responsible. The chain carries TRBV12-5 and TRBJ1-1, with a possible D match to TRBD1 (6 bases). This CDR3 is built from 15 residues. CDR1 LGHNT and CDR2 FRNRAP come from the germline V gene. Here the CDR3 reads CASGLGWTENTEAFF. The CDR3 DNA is TGTGCTAGTGGCTTGGGGTGGACAGAGAACACTGAAGCTTTCTTT.

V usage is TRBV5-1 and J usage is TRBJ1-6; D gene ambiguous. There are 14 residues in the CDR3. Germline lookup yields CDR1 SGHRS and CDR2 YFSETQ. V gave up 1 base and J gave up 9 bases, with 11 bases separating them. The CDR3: CASSLQVLGSPLHF. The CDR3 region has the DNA TGCGCCAGCAGCTTGCAGGTTTTGGGTTCACCCCTCCACTTT.

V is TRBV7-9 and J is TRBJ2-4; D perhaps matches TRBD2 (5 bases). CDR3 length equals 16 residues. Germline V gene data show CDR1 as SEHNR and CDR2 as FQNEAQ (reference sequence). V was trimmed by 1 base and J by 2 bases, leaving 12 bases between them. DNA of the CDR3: TGTGCCAGCAGCTTAGTTCCGGGAACCTCCAAAAACATTCAGTACTTC. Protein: CASSLVPGTSKNIQYF.

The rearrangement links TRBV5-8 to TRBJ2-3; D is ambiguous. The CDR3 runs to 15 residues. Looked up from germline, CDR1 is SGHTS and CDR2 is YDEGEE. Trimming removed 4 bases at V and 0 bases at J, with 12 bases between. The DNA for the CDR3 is TGTGCCAGCAGCCCCACCTGGAGTAGCACAGATACGCAGTATTTT. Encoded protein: CASSPTWSSTDTQYF.

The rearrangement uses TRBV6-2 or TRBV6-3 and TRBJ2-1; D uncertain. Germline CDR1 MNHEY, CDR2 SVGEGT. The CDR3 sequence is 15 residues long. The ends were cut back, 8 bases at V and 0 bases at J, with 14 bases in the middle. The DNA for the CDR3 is TGTGCCAGCCGTCAAGACCATAGCTCCTACAATGAGCAGTTCTTC. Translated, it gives CASRQDHSSYNEQFF.

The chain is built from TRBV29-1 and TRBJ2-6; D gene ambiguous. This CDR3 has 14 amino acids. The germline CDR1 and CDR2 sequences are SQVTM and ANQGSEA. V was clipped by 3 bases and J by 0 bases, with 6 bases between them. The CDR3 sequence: CSVDISSGANVLTF. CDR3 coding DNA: TGCAGCGTTGATATCAGCTCTGGGGCCAACGTCCTGACTTTC.

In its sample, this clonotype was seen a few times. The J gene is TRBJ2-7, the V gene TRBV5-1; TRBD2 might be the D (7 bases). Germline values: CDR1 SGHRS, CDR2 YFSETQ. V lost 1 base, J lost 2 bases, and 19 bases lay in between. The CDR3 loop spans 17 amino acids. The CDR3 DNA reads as TGCGCCAGCAGCTTGAGGCTGGGGGGGCCGAATACCTACGAGCAGTACTTC. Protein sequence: CASSLRLGGPNTYEQYF.

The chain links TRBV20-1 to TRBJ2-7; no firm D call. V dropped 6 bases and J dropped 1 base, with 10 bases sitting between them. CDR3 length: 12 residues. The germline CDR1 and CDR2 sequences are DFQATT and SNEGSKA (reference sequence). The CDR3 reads CSAPSRSYEQYF. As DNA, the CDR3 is TGCAGTGCACCCTCCAGGTCCTACGAGCAGTACTTC.

The CDR3 region has the DNA TGCAGTGCTAGAGGGGGGGGTTTCTACGAGCAGTACTTC. Protein: CSARGGGFYEQYF. This chain uses TRBV20-1 with TRBJ2-7; 7 nucleotides align to TRBD2. V gave up 1 base and J gave up 3 bases; unmatched junction bases: 3. The CDR3 is made up of 13 amino acids. Germline V gene sequence: CDR1 DFQATT, CDR2 SNEGSKA (reference sequence).

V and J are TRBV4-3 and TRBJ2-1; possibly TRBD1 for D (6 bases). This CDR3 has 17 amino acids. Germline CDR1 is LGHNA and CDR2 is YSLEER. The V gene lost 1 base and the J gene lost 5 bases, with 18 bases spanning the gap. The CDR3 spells CASSQGLGQLAHNEQFF. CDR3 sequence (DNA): TGCGCCAGCAGCCAAGGCCTCGGACAGCTCGCCCACAATGAGCAGTTCTTC.

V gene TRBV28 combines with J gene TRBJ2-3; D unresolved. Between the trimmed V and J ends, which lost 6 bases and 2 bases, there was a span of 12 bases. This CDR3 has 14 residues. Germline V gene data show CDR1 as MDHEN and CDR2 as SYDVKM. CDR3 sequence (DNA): TGTGCCAGCAGCCGAGTGGAACACACAGATACGCAGTATTTT. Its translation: CASSRVEHTDTQYF.